This TCR beta chain was documented in a study of T cells after yellow fever vaccination. On the study more broadly: With SMART-Seq v4 Ultra Low Input, the fractions containing low cell numbers were prepared.

Looked up from germline, CDR1 is MGHRA and CDR2 is YSYEKL. The CDR3 has 18 amino acids. The V gene lost 4 bases and the J gene lost 1 base, with 17 bases spanning the gap. This clonotype was found a few times. Its target is not known. The TCR cDNA carried a universal primer site and UMIs from 5'RACE template switching. A single record per CDR3 protein comes from TCRdb applying MiXCR to the 5' RACE reads. The sample holds around 600,000 distinct CDR3 sequences, 9% to 15% seen once. Points from the study as a whole: Re-detected after boosting: most primary clones, 96% of CD4 and less than 90% of CD8.

The V and J genes are TRBV4-1 and TRBJ2-6; no reliable D call. This specimen consisted of PBMCs, obtained on the day of the yellow fever booster vaccination. The receptor comes from a young man who received the YFV17D yellow fever vaccine. The CDR3 region has the DNA TGCGCCAGCAGCCCCATTGGCGGACCACTTTCTGGGGCCAACGTCCTGACTTTC. Translation gives CASSPIGGPLSGANVLTF.